This TCR beta chain emerged from a study of shared clonotypes between healthy human individuals. At deep level, the assay was performed. The genomic DNA of each subset was split evenly across several immunoSEQ plates. Only in-frame clones appear in the TCRdb table, and some are missing; sequencing was by immunoSEQ multiplex PCR. The sample has some 470,000 clones, approximately 80% seen once. Unmatched junction bases numbered 10, after V lost 5 bases and J lost 5 bases. This CDR3 has 15 residues. Germline CDR1 and CDR2: SGHRS and YFSETQ. The chain couples TRBV5-1 to TRBJ2-5; 9 nucleotides line up with TRBD1. The receptor was derived from a woman in her thirties or forties in good health. Some clones in this sample may be carry-over from other donors' samples. The sample was PBMCs. CDR3 loop: CASSLEGQGWETQYF. The CDR3 nucleotides are TGCGCCAGCAGTCTGGAGGGACAGGGCTGGGAGACCCAGTACTTC. Based on the CDR3 plus reference TRBV5-1 and TRBJ2-5, the full variable domain is KAGVTQTPRYLIKTRGQQVTLSCSPISGHRSVSWYQQTPGQGLQFLFEYFSETQRNKGNFPGRFSGRQFSNSRSEMNVSTLELGDSALYLCASSLEGQGWETQYFGPGTRLLVL.